This TCR beta chain was captured in a study of T-cell memory formation after mild COVID-19. V was cut by 1 base and J by 10 bases, with 11 bases left in between. CDR3 length: 14 amino acids. Germline V gives CDR1 SGHAT, CDR2 FQNNGV. TCRdb recomputed calls from the 5' RACE reads with MiXCR, one row per CDR3 protein. The table shows about 180,000 distinct CDR3 sequences, with roughly 16% occurring only once. Study-wide results and limits: Cross-reactive memory appears to have joined, as suggested by some responding clones showing up in pre-infection memory. The second-wave clones peaking on day 37 were not confirmed as SARS-CoV-2-specific. CD4+ contracting clones lay mainly in CM and EM, CD8+ ones in EMRA.

This clonotype occurred many times. The antigen remains unidentified. This clonotype was obtained from an adult woman who had mild COVID-19 (a few samples of this study predate the infection). Cell type and time point are not known. Sequencing was performed on PBMCs or a T cell subset sorted from them (not recorded which). This chain connects TRBV11-2 to TRBJ1-6; D is possibly TRBD1 (5 bases). The CDR3 DNA reads TGTGCCAGCAGCTTAGGTGGGGGGAAGTCACCCCTCCACTTT. It translates to CASSLGGGKSPLHF.